This T cell receptor (beta chain) is from a study of blood T cells in healthy people across ages. Study-wide background: Capturing about one barcoded beta molecule per two T cells was achieved by template switching.

The germline V and J ends were trimmed by 3 bases and 5 bases, with 11 bases remaining between them. This CDR3 spans 13 amino acids. Germline V gives CDR1 SGHDN, CDR2 FVKESK. This clonotype has more than one count but fewer than ten. Primed by a sample-barcoded 5' primer and a J-beta primer mix, a second PCR proceeded for roughly 6 to 12 cycles. Via MiXCR, TCRdb re-called the 5' RACE reads, giving one row per CDR3 protein. The table records about 1.6 million distinct CDR3 sequences, 34% of them present only once. This chain links TRBV14 with TRBJ2-7; D unclear. The sequence came from a woman in her thirties in good health. What was sequenced was blood. The CDR3 sequence is CASSHKGRDEQYF. The CDR3, as DNA: TGTGCCAGCAGCCACAAGGGCCGGGACGAGCAGTACTTC. The variable domain in full, with the rest retrieved from reference TRBV14 and TRBJ2-7, is EAGVTQFPSHSVIEKGQTVTLRCDPISGHDNLYWYRRVMGKEIKFLLHFVKESKQDESGMPNNRFLAERTGGTYSTLKVQPAELEDSGVYFCASSHKGRDEQYFGPGTRLTVT.